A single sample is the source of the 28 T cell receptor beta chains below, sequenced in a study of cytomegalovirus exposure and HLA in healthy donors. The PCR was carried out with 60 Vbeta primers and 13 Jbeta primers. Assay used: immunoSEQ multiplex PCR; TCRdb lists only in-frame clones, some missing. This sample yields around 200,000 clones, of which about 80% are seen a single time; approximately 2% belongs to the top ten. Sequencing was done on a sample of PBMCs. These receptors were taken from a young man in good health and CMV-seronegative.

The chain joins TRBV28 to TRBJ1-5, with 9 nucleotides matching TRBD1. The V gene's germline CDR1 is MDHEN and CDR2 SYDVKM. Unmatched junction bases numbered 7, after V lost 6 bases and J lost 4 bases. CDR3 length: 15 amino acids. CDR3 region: CASSLLGTGNQPQHF. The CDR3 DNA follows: TGTGCCAGCAGCCTCTTAGGGACAGGGAATCAGCCCCAGCATTTT.

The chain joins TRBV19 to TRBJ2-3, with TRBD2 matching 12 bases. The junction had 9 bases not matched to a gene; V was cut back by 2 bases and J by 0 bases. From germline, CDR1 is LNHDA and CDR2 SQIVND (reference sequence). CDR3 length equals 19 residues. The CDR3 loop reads CASSIIYRTSGTSTDTQYF. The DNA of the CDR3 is TGTGCCAGTAGTATAATTTATCGGACTAGCGGGACCAGCACAGATACGCAGTATTTT. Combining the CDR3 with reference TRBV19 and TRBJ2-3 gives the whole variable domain DGGITQSPKYLFRKEGQNVTLSCEQNLNHDAMYWYRQDPGQGLRLIYYSQIVNDFQKGDIAEGYSVSREKKESFPLTVTSAQKNPTAFYLCASSIIYRTSGTSTDTQYFGPGTRLTVL.

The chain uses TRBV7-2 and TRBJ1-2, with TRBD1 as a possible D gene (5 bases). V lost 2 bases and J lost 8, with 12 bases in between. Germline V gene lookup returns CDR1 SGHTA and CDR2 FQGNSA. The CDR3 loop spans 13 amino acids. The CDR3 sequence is CASSLIEGVGYTF. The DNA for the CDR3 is TGTGCCAGCAGCTTAATTGAAGGGGTCGGCTACACCTTC.

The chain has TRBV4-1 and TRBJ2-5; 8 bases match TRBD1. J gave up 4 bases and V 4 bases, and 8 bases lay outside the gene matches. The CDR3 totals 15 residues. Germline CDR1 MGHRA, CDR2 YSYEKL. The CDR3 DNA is TGCGCCAGCAGCCCCGGACAGGGCCTCCCAGAGACCCAGTACTTC. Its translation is CASSPGQGLPETQYF.

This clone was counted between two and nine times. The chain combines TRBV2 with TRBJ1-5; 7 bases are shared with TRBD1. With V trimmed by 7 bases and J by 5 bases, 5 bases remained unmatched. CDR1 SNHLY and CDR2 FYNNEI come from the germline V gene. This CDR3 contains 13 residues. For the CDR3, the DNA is TGTGCCAGCAACCGGGACAGTGATCAGCCCCAGCATTTT. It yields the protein CASNRDSDQPQHF.

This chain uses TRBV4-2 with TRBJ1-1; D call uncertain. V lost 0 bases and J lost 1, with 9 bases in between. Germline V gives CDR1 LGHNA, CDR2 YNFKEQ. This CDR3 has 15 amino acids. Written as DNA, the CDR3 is TGTGCCAGCAGCCAAGAAAACCTACCGAACACTGAAGCTTTCTTT. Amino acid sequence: CASSQENLPNTEAFF.

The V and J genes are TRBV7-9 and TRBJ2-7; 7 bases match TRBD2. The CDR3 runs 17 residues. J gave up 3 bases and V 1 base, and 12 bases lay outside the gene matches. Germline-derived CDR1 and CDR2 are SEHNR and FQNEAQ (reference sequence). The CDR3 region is CASSLVSPTSVLYEQYF. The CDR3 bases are TGTGCCAGCAGCTTAGTTTCCCCCACTAGCGTGCTCTACGAGCAGTACTTC. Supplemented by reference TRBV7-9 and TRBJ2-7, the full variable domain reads DTGVSQNPRHKITKRGQNVTFRCDPISEHNRLYWYRQTLGQGPEFLTYFQNEAQLEKSRLLSDRFSAERPKGSFSTLEIQRTEQGDSAMYLCASSLVSPTSVLYEQYFGPGTRLTVT.

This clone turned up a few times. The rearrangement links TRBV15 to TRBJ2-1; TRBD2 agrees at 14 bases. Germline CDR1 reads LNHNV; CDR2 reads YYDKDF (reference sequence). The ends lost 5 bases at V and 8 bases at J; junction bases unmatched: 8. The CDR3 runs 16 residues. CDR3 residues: CATSGGTSGSRYEQFF. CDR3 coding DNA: TGTGCCACCAGCGGAGGGACTAGCGGGAGTAGGTATGAGCAGTTCTTC.

CDR3 amino acids: CASSQTGGYGNTIYF. The CDR3 DNA follows: TGCGCCAGCAGCCAGACAGGGGGATATGGAAACACCATATATTTT. The chain recombines TRBV4-1 with TRBJ1-3, with 9 bases fitting TRBD1. The CDR3 totals 15 residues. CDR1 is MGHRA, CDR2 YSYEKL, per germline. The J segment lost 3 bases and the V segment lost 3 bases, leaving 3 bases of the junction unmatched.

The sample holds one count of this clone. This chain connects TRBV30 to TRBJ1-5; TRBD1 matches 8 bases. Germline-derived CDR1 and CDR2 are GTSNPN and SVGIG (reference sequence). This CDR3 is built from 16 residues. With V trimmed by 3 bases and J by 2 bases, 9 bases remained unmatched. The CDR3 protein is CAWRRQGLRGNQPQHF. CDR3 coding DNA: TGTGCCTGGAGAAGACAGGGGCTCAGAGGCAATCAGCCCCAGCATTTT.

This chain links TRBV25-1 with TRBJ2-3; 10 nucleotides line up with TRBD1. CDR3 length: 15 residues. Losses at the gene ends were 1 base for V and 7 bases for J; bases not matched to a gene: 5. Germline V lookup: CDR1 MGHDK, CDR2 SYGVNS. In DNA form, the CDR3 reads TGTGCCAGCAGTGAATCCCGACAGGGGGCAAATACGCAGTATTTT. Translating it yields CASSESRQGANTQYF.

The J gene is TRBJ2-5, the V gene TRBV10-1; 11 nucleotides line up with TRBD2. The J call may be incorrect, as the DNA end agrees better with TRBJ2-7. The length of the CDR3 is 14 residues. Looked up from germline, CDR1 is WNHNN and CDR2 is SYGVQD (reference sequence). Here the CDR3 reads CASSPGTSGYEQYF. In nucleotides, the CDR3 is TGCGCCAGCAGTCCCGGGACTAGCGGTTACGAGCAGTACTTC.

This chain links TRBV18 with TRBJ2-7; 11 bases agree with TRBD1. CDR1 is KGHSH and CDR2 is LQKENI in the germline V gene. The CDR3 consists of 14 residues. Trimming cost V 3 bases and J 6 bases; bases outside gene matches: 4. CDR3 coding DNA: TGTGCCAGCTCACCCCCCGGGACAGGGGGCGAGCAGTACTTC. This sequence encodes CASSPPGTGGEQYF.

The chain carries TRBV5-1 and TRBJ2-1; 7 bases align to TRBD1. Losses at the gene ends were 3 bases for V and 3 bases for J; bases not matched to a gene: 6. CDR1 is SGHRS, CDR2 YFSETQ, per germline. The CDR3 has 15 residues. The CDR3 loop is CASSSSPGGYNEQFF. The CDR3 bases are TGCGCCAGCAGCTCCTCACCAGGGGGCTACAATGAGCAGTTCTTC.

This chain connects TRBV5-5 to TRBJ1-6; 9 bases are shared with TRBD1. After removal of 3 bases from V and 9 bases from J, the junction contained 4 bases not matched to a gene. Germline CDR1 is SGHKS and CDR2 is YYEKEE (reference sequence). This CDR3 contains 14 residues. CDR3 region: CASSWGQGTSPLHF. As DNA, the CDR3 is TGTGCCAGCAGCTGGGGACAGGGTACTTCACCCCTCCACTTT.

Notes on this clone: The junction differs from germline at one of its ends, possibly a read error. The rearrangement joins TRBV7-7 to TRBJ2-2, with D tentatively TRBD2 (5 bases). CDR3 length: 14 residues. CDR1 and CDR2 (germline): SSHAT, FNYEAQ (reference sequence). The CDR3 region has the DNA TGTGCTAGCAGCACAGAGGGTTACACCGGGGAGCTGTTTTTT. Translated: CASSTEGYTGELFF.

The CDR3 region is CASSFFGRAGSGANVLTF. The CDR3 nucleotides are TGTGCCAGCAGTTTCTTCGGTCGGGCGGGCTCTGGGGCCAACGTCCTGACTTTC. The chain uses TRBV28 and TRBJ2-6; possibly TRBD2 for D (5 bases). The V gene's germline CDR1 is MDHEN and CDR2 SYDVKM. CDR3 size: 18 residues. Deletions cut 3 bases from V and 0 bases from J, with 15 bases between.

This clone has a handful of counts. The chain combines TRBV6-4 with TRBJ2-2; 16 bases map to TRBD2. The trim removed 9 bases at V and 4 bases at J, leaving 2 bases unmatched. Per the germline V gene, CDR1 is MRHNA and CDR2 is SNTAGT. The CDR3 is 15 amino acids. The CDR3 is CARGLAGGGTGELFF. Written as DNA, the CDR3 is TGTGCCAGGGGACTAGCGGGAGGGGGCACCGGGGAGCTGTTTTTT.

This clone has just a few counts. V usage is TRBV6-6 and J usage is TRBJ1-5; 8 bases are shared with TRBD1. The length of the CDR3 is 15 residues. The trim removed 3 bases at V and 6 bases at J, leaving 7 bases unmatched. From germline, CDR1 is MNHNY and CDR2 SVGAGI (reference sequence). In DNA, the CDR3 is TGTGCCAGCAGTTATCAGGGGGCTATTGGTCAGCCCCAGCATTTT. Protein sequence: CASSYQGAIGQPQHF.

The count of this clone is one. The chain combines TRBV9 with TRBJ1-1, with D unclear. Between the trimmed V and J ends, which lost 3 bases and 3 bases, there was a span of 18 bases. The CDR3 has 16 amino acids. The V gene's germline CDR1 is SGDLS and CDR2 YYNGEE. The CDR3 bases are TGTGCCAGCAGCGACCACGTACCGGGAGCCGACACTGAAGCTTTCTTT. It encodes CASSDHVPGADTEAFF.

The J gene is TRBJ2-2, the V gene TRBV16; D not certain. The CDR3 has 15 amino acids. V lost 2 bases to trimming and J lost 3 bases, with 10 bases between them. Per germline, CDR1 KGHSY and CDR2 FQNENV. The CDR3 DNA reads TGTGCCAGCAGCCAAACCGGGTCTCACACCGGGGAGCTGTTTTTT. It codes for CASSQTGSHTGELFF.

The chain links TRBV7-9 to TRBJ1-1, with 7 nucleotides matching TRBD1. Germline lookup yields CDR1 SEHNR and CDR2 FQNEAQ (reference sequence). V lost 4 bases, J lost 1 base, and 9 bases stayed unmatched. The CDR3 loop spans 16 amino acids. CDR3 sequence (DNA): TGTGCCAGCAGCTCACAGGGCGGGACAGCGAACACTGAAGCTTTCTTT. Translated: CASSSQGGTANTEAFF.

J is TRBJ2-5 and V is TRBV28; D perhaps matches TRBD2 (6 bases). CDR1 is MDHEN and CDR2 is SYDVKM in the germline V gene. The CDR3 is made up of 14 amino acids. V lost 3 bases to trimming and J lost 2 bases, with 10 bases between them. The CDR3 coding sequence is TGTGCCAGCAGTTTGTGGGAGGAACAAGAGACCCAGTACTTC. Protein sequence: CASSLWEEQETQYF.

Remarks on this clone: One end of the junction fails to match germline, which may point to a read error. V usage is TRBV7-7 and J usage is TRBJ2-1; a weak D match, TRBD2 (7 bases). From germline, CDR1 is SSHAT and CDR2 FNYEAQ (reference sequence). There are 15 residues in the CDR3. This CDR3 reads CASSPGGGARNEQFF. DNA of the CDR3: TGTGCTAGCAGCCCCGGTGGGGGGGCGAGAAATGAGCAGTTCTTC.

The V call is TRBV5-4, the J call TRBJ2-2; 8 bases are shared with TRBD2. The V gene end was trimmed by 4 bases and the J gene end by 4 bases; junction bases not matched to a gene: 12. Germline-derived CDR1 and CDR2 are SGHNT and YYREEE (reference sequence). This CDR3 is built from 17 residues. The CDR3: CASSPGGAGKVTGELFF. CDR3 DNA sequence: TGTGCCAGCAGCCCCGGGGGGGCCGGTAAAGTCACCGGGGAGCTGTTTTTT.

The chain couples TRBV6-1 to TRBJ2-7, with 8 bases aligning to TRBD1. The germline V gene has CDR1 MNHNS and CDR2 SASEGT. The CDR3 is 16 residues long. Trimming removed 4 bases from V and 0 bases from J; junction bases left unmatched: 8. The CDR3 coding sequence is TGTGCCAGCAGTGGGACAGGGAGTGAGTTCTCCTACGAGCAGTACTTC. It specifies CASSGTGSEFSYEQYF.

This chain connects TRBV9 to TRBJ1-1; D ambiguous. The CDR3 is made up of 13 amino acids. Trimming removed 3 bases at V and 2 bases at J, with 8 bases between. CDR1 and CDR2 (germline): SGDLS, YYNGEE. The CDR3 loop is CASSAIVNTEAFF. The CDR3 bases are TGTGCCAGCAGCGCCATAGTAAACACTGAAGCTTTCTTT.

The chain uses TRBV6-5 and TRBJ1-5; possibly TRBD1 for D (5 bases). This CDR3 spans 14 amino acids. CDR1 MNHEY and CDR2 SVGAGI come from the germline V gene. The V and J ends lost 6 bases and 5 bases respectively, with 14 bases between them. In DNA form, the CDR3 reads TGTGCCAGCAGCCTTTCAGACAGTTATCAGCCCCAGCATTTT. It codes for CASSLSDSYQPQHF.